This TCR beta chain derives from a study of blood T cell repertoires in COVID-19. Study-wide background: The United States, Italy and Spain were the sources of the acute and convalescent COVID-19 samples. PBMCs, B-cell-depleted T cells, or T cells were the source of the cDNA or gDNA that made up the material.

Per the original methods: Nucleated cell counts were estimated from reference gene primer amplification. Clones were read by immunoSEQ multiplex PCR, and TCRdb kept only the in-frame ones, dropping some. V, J and clone size derive from that table, while D and trimming were established from the DNA sequence. The repertoire holds about 350,000 clones, with about nine tenths as singletons. V lost 5 bases and J 1 base, leaving 20 bases between the germline ends. The V gene's germline CDR1 is LNHDA and CDR2 SQIVND (reference sequence). The length of the CDR3 is 18 residues. The Seattle site enrolled patients during active infection and followed them longitudinally.

What was sequenced was peripheral blood. The chain employs TRBV19 and TRBJ2-2; a weak D match, TRBD1 (6 bases). The receptor's source is a woman in her forties or fifties with COVID-19, enrolled during active disease. The CDR3: CASSLGRARGQNTGELFF. Written as DNA, the CDR3 is TGTGCCAGTAGTCTTGGACGAGCCAGGGGCCAGAACACCGGGGAGCTGTTTTTT.